These 15 T cell receptor beta chains share one sample of origin, sequenced in a study of metastatic and nonmetastatic thyroid tumors. MiXCR was used by TCRdb to re-call the PCR reads. The repertoire holds 20,000 to 25,000 clones, roughly 11% seen once, with almost 30% in the top ten. All patients were untreated before thyroid surgery. The specimen sequenced was blood. These receptors were obtained from a female donor with papillary thyroid cancer or a benign thyroid nodule (not recorded which). Some clones in this sample may be carry-over from other donors' samples.

This clone was observed at least ten times. This sequence joins TRBV25-1 and TRBJ2-7; 7 bases agree with TRBD1. This CDR3 is 16 amino acids long. The V gene's germline CDR1 is MGHDK and CDR2 SYGVNS. J was trimmed by 2 bases and V by 2 bases; bases with no gene match: 9. In nucleotides, the CDR3 is TGTGCCAGCAGTGAAAATTGGGGACAGAACCCCTACGAGCAGTACTTC. It codes for CASSENWGQNPYEQYF.

The chain combines TRBV12-3 or TRBV12-4 with TRBJ1-2; D gene uncertain. V gave up 6 bases and J gave up 8 bases, with 16 bases separating them. The CDR3 is 13 amino acids. The chain's CDR3 is CASRHRDPIGYTF. The CDR3 DNA reads TGTGCCAGCAGACATCGAGACCCTATAGGCTACACCTTC.

Relative to its sample, this clone is medium-sized. This chain links TRBV6-2 or TRBV6-3 with TRBJ2-1; 13 bases match TRBD2. Looked up from germline, CDR1 is MNHEY and CDR2 is SVGEGT. V shed 5 bases, J shed 10 bases, and the junction held 8 bases outside the gene matches. The CDR3 has 15 residues. CDR3 DNA sequence: TGTGCCAGCAGTACCGGGGGACTAGCGGGGAACGAGCAGTTCTTC. It specifies CASSTGGLAGNEQFF.

Comment on this clone: A read error may explain this, as a much larger clone is one base away. The rearrangement uses TRBV20-1 and TRBJ1-1, with D unresolved. Germline assignment: CDR1 DFQATT and CDR2 SNEGSKA (reference sequence). The CDR3 runs to 12 residues. CDR3 nucleotides: TGCAGTGCTAGAGCAGTGAACACTGGAGCTTTCTTT. Translation gives CSARAVNTGAFF.

This clone was recorded many times. The chain links TRBV3-1 to TRBJ2-3; D uncertain. The germline V gene encodes CDR1 LGHDT and CDR2 YNNKEL (reference sequence). The CDR3 covers 13 residues. V gave up 2 bases and J gave up 2 bases, with 5 bases separating them. The CDR3 loop reads CASSQLDTDTQYF. The CDR3 bases are TGTGCCAGCAGCCAACTTGACACAGATACGCAGTATTTT.

Regarding this clone: A read error may be the cause here, since a much bigger clone is one base away. This chain links TRBV7-9 with TRBJ1-1, with a possible D match to TRBD1 (6 bases). Per the germline V gene, CDR1 is SEHNR and CDR2 is FQNEAQ (reference sequence). There are 13 residues in the CDR3. The CDR3 DNA is TGTGCCAGCAGCTTAGCGCGGGACACTGAAGCTCTCTTT. Amino acids: CASSLARDTEALF.

In this sample, this clone turned up a few times. The chain carries TRBV19 and TRBJ1-1, with 8 bases identical to TRBD1. The CDR3 sequence is 14 residues long. Germline V gene lookup returns CDR1 LNHDA and CDR2 SQIVND (reference sequence). Trimming removed 5 bases from V and 8 bases from J; junction bases left unmatched: 10. The DNA of the CDR3 is TGTGCCAGTAGTTTCGGACAGGGAGTCGCGGAAGCTTTCTTT. It translates to CASSFGQGVAEAFF.

In this sample, this clone turned up many times. The rearrangement links TRBV30 to TRBJ1-1; no clear D. Germline CDR1 reads GTSNPN; CDR2 reads SVGIG (reference sequence). Trimming removed 6 bases from V and 4 bases from J, with 9 bases in between. The length of the CDR3 is 11 residues. The CDR3 bases are TGTGCCTGTTCCTCGGGCACTGAAGCTTTCTTT. Protein sequence: CACSSGTEAFF.

This clone was detected many times. This specimen includes other DNA sequences encoding the same CDR3. The chain recombines TRBV5-5 with TRBJ1-4, with 7 bases lining up with TRBD1. This CDR3 region has 15 residues. The junction had 14 bases not matched to a gene; V was cut back by 4 bases and J by 11 bases. Germline V gene data show CDR1 as SGHKS and CDR2 as YYEKEE (reference sequence). The CDR3 nucleotides read TGTGCCAGCAGCCTGGGGGACAGCCCAACCGGGAAACTGTTTTTT. It is translated as CASSLGDSPTGKLFF.

This clone was counted at least ten times. This sequence joins TRBV28 and TRBJ1-5; D perhaps matches TRBD1 (6 bases). Trimming removed 4 bases at V and 1 base at J, with 11 bases between. Germline CDR1 is MDHEN and CDR2 is SYDVKM. The CDR3 spans 15 residues. The DNA of the CDR3 is TGTGCCAGCAGTTCCGCAGGGGTGAGCAATCAGCCCCAGCATTTT. Amino acid sequence: CASSSAGVSNQPQHF.

This clone was seen repeatedly, ten times or more. The rearrangement uses TRBV10-3 and TRBJ2-3; D gene uncertain. Germline V CDR1 and CDR2: ENHRY, SYGVKD. The CDR3 covers 14 residues. The V gene lost 2 bases and the J gene lost 2 bases, with 8 bases spanning the gap. The CDR3 nucleotides read TGTGCCATCAGTGAGATTCGGGCCACAGATACGCAGTATTTT. Translating it yields CAISEIRATDTQYF.

The chain has TRBV27 and TRBJ1-1, with 7 bases that match TRBD1. CDR1 and CDR2 (germline): MNHEY, SMNVEV (reference sequence). Trimming removed 5 bases from V and 0 bases from J; junction bases left unmatched: 6. The CDR3 sequence is 15 residues long. The CDR3 protein is CASSPGTAVNTEAFF. CDR3 in DNA: TGTGCCAGCAGTCCCGGGACAGCTGTGAACACTGAAGCTTTCTTT.

In this sample, this clone is medium-sized. This chain links TRBV6-1 with TRBJ2-2; D is possibly TRBD2 (6 bases). Germline assignment: CDR1 MNHNS and CDR2 SASEGT. This CDR3 spans 13 amino acids. V gave up 8 bases and J gave up 5 bases, with 12 bases separating them. DNA of the CDR3: TGTGCCAGCGCTAGCGCGGAGACCGGGGAGCTGTTTTTT. Its protein product is CASASAETGELFF.

This clone was detected ten times or more. Written as DNA, the CDR3 is TGTGCCAGCAGCTTAGAGGCTGGGAGTTACGATGGCTACACCTTC. This translates into CASSLEAGSYDGYTF. This sequence joins TRBV11-1 and TRBJ1-2; D remains ambiguous. The V end lost 1 base, the J end lost 6 bases, and 15 bases lay between the germline ends. The CDR3 consists of 15 residues. Germline loops: CDR1 SGHAT, CDR2 FQDESV (reference sequence). Together with reference TRBV11-1 and TRBJ1-2, the CDR3 gives the full variable domain: EAEVAQSPRYKITEKSQAVAFWCDPISGHATLYWYRQILGQGPELLVQFQDESVVDDSQLPKDRFSAERLKGVDSTLKIQPAELGDSAMYLCASSLEAGSYDGYTFGSGTRLTVV.

Concerning this clone itself: One end of the junction does not line up with germline, which may come from a read error. Other DNA sequences in this sample translate to the same CDR3. The chain links TRBV20-1 to TRBJ1-2, with 7 nucleotides matching TRBD1. There are 15 residues in the CDR3. Germline loops: CDR1 DFQATT, CDR2 SNEGSKA (reference sequence). The CDR3 here is CSARDSGQANYGYIF. The CDR3 DNA sequence: TGCAGTGCTAGAGATAGCGGACAGGCGAACTATGGCTACATCTTT.